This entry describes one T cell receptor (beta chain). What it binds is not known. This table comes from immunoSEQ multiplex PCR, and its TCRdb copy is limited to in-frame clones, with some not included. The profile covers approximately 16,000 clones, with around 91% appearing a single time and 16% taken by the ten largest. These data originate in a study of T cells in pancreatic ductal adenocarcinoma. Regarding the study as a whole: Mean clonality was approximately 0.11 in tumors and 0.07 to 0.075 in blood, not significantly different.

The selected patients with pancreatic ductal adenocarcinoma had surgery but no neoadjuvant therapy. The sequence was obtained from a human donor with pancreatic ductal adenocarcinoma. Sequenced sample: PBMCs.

The CDR3 nucleotides read TGTGCCAGCGGGCCTGGGACTAGCGTTGACAATGAGCAGTTCTTC. As protein: CASGPGTSVDNEQFF. The genes are TRBV14 and TRBJ2-1; 10 positions agree with TRBD2. The CDR3 covers 15 residues. Germline lookup yields CDR1 SGHDN and CDR2 FVKESK. The J segment lost 5 bases and the V segment lost 8 bases, leaving 9 bases of the junction unmatched.